Listed below are T cell receptor beta chains from one sample, sequenced in a study of blood T cell repertoires in COVID-19. The assay was immunoSEQ multiplex PCR, and TCRdb's table has in-frame clones only and misses some. The table has roughly 170,000 clones, around four fifths seen once. Sequencing was carried out using PBMCs or T cells enriched from blood (not recorded which). The receptors here all came from a woman between 45 and 65 years old in a cohort exposed to, infected with or recovered from COVID-19 (not recorded which). The CDR3 runs from the conserved cysteine through the conserved F or W. The order of the fields is clone size, D gene, V gene, J gene, CDR3 length, CDR3 DNA, CDR3 protein. The D gene is left open where the match is weak. Clone size is stated in some rows and not others, as once, few, many or a class when expanded.

clone size: NA; D gene: NA; V gene: TRBV4-1; J gene: TRBJ1-5; CDR3 length: 18; CDR3 DNA: TGCGCCAGCAGCTCAAATTTCCCCCCTGGGGGCGGCAATCAGCCCCAGCATTTT; CDR3 protein: CASSSNFPPGGGNQPQHF
clone size: NA; D gene: NA; V gene: TRBV5-4; J gene: TRBJ2-7; CDR3 length: 12; CDR3 DNA: TGTGCCAGCAGCGCGGGTGAAGGAGAGCAGTACTTC; CDR3 protein: CASSAGEGEQYF
clone size: NA; D gene: TRBD1; V gene: TRBV19; J gene: TRBJ1-5; CDR3 length: 18; CDR3 DNA: TGTGCCAGTAGTATTGTCAGGGGGTCCGGAGGTGGCAATCAGCCCCAGCATTTT; CDR3 protein: CASSIVRGSGGGNQPQHF
clone size: NA; D gene: NA; V gene: TRBV6-5; J gene: TRBJ1-1; CDR3 length: 13; CDR3 DNA: TGTGCCAGCACCGTTGGACAGAACACTGAAGCTTTCTTT; CDR3 protein: CASTVGQNTEAFF
clone size: NA; D gene: NA; V gene: TRBV20-1; J gene: TRBJ2-5; CDR3 length: 11; CDR3 DNA: TGCAGTGCTAGCCTCCCGGAGACCCAGTACTTC; CDR3 protein: CSASLPETQYF
clone size: NA; D gene: NA; V gene: TRBV19; J gene: TRBJ1-5; CDR3 length: 17; CDR3 DNA: TGTGCCAGTAGTATGTACAGACGACCAGGACAGAATCAGCCCCAGCATTTT; CDR3 protein: CASSMYRRPGQNQPQHF
clone size: NA; D gene: TRBD1; V gene: TRBV4-3; J gene: TRBJ1-6; CDR3 length: 17; CDR3 DNA: TGCGCCAGCAGACCCGGGACAGACGCCTCTTATAATTCACCCCTCCACTTT; CDR3 protein: CASRPGTDASYNSPLHF
clone size: many; D gene: TRBD1; V gene: TRBV6-1; J gene: TRBJ2-2; CDR3 length: 16; CDR3 DNA: TGTGCCAGCAGGGAACAGGGGCCAACGAACACCGGGGAGCTGTTTTTT; CDR3 protein: CASREQGPTNTGELFF
clone size: NA; D gene: TRBD1; V gene: TRBV18; J gene: TRBJ1-5; CDR3 length: 17; CDR3 DNA: TGTGCCAGCTCACCCACAGGGGGCTTGGATAGCAATCAGCCCCAGCATTTT; CDR3 protein: CASSPTGGLDSNQPQHF
clone size: NA; D gene: TRBD1; V gene: TRBV11-2; J gene: TRBJ1-6; CDR3 length: 18; CDR3 DNA: TGTGCCAGCAGCCCAGAGACAGGGTCGAGCTCCTATAATTCACCCCTCCACTTT; CDR3 protein: CASSPETGSSSYNSPLHF
clone size: NA; D gene: TRBD1; V gene: TRBV7-2; J gene: TRBJ1-1; CDR3 length: 17; CDR3 DNA: TGTGCCAGCCTCTCGTTAGGGCCGGGACAGGGCCATACTGAAGCTTTCTTT; CDR3 protein: CASLSLGPGQGHTEAFF
clone size: NA; D gene: NA; V gene: TRBV11-2; J gene: TRBJ2-7; CDR3 length: 14; CDR3 DNA: TGTGCCAGCAGCTCAACAGGGAACCGCTACGAGCAGTACTTC; CDR3 protein: CASSSTGNRYEQYF
clone size: NA; D gene: NA; V gene: TRBV10-2; J gene: TRBJ1-2; CDR3 length: 13; CDR3 DNA: TGCGCCAGCAGTGGACGGCAGGTCTATGGCTACACCTTC; CDR3 protein: CASSGRQVYGYTF
clone size: NA; D gene: NA; V gene: TRBV19; J gene: TRBJ2-5; CDR3 length: 16; CDR3 DNA: TGTGCCAGTAGCCCGGGAAAGATGACGGCCCAAGAGACCCAGTACTTC; CDR3 protein: CASSPGKMTAQETQYF
clone size: NA; D gene: TRBD1; V gene: TRBV15; J gene: TRBJ1-3; CDR3 length: 15; CDR3 DNA: TGTGCCACCAGCAGGGACAGGGGGCTGGGAAACACCATATATTTT; CDR3 protein: CATSRDRGLGNTIYF
clone size: NA; D gene: TRBD1; V gene: TRBV15; J gene: TRBJ2-1; CDR3 length: 16; CDR3 DNA: TGTGCCACCAGCCACCACGGGACAGGGGACTACAATGAGCAGTTCTTC; CDR3 protein: CATSHHGTGDYNEQFF
clone size: NA; D gene: NA; V gene: TRBV19; J gene: TRBJ1-5; CDR3 length: 13; CDR3 DNA: TGTGCCAGTAGTGTACAGAGCAATCAGCCCCAGCATTTT; CDR3 protein: CASSVQSNQPQHF
clone size: NA; D gene: NA; V gene: TRBV12-3/TRBV12-4; J gene: TRBJ1-1; CDR3 length: 11; CDR3 DNA: TGTGCCAGCAGCGAGTACACTGAAGCTTTCTTT; CDR3 protein: CASSEYTEAFF
clone size: NA; D gene: TRBD1; V gene: TRBV14; J gene: TRBJ2-3; CDR3 length: 16; CDR3 DNA: TGTGCCAGCAGCCGGGACAGGGGGCCGACGACAGATACGCAGTATTTT; CDR3 protein: CASSRDRGPTTDTQYF
clone size: once; D gene: NA; V gene: TRBV1; J gene: TRBJ2-2; CDR3 length: 17; CDR3 DNA: TGCACCAGCAGCCCGGAAGTAGGGGGTAATGTCACCGGGGAGCTGTTTTTT; CDR3 protein: CTSSPEVGGNVTGELFF
clone size: NA; D gene: TRBD1; V gene: TRBV27; J gene: TRBJ1-5; CDR3 length: 15; CDR3 DNA: TGTGCCAGCAGTTCTAGGGACAGGGCGGATCAGCCCCAGCATTTT; CDR3 protein: CASSSRDRADQPQHF
clone size: few; D gene: NA; V gene: TRBV29-1; J gene: TRBJ2-4; CDR3 length: 12; CDR3 DNA: TGCAGCGTTGAGAACTTGGCGGGCATTCAGTACTTC; CDR3 protein: CSVENLAGIQYF
clone size: NA; D gene: TRBD1; V gene: TRBV15; J gene: TRBJ2-7; CDR3 length: 15; CDR3 DNA: TGTGCCACCAGCAGAGAAATGGACAGGGGCTACGAGCAGTACTTC; CDR3 protein: CATSREMDRGYEQYF
clone size: few; D gene: TRBD1; V gene: TRBV29-1; J gene: TRBJ1-1; CDR3 length: 14; CDR3 DNA: TGCAGCGTCGAACCGGGACAGGGGCTATCTGAAGCTTTCTTT; CDR3 protein: CSVEPGQGLSEAFF
clone size: NA; D gene: NA; V gene: TRBV28; J gene: TRBJ1-1; CDR3 length: 15; CDR3 DNA: TGTGCCAGCAGCTCAGCCCCTCCAGGAGGCCTTGAAGCTTTCTTT; CDR3 protein: CASSSAPPGGLEAFF
clone size: few; D gene: NA; V gene: TRBV5-5; J gene: TRBJ2-3; CDR3 length: 14; CDR3 DNA: TGTGCCAGCAGGTTGGCAGGGCGCACAGATACGCAGTATTTT; CDR3 protein: CASRLAGRTDTQYF
clone size: NA; D gene: NA; V gene: TRBV2; J gene: TRBJ1-5; CDR3 length: 15; CDR3 DNA: TGTGCCAGCAGTGTGGGGGGGGTGAGCAATCAGCCCCAGCATTTT; CDR3 protein: CASSVGGVSNQPQHF
clone size: NA; D gene: NA; V gene: TRBV20-1; J gene: TRBJ1-2; CDR3 length: 11; CDR3 DNA: TGCAGTGCGGAGAGCCCCGGTATTTACACCTTC; CDR3 protein: CSAESPGIYTF
clone size: NA; D gene: TRBD1; V gene: TRBV7-2; J gene: TRBJ2-7; CDR3 length: 13; CDR3 DNA: TGTGCCAGCAGGCTGACAGGGCCCTACGAGCAGTACTTC; CDR3 protein: CASRLTGPYEQYF
clone size: NA; D gene: NA; V gene: TRBV6-6; J gene: TRBJ1-6; CDR3 length: 15; CDR3 DNA: TGTGCCAGCATCCTAGCGCGCGATGGGAATTCACCCCTCCACTTT; CDR3 protein: CASILARDGNSPLHF
clone size: few; D gene: NA; V gene: TRBV3-1/TRBV3-2; J gene: TRBJ1-4; CDR3 length: 11; CDR3 DNA: TGTGCCAGCAGGCGGAATGAAAAACTGTTTTTT; CDR3 protein: CASRRNEKLFF
clone size: NA; D gene: NA; V gene: TRBV24-1; J gene: TRBJ2-7; CDR3 length: 15; CDR3 DNA: TGTGCCACCAGTGACCCGACGGAGAGTTTGCGCGAGCAGTACTTC; CDR3 protein: CATSDPTESLREQYF
clone size: once; D gene: NA; V gene: TRBV10-3; J gene: TRBJ2-7; CDR3 length: 14; CDR3 DNA: TGTGCCATCAGGGTTGACAGTACGAGCAGTACCACTTACTTC; CDR3 protein: CAIRVDSTSSTTYF
clone size: NA; D gene: TRBD2; V gene: TRBV4-3; J gene: TRBJ2-7; CDR3 length: 16; CDR3 DNA: TGCGCCAGCAGCCAAGATAATAGCGGGGGGATATACGAGCAGTACTTC; CDR3 protein: CASSQDNSGGIYEQYF
clone size: NA; D gene: NA; V gene: TRBV2; J gene: TRBJ1-5; CDR3 length: 15; CDR3 DNA: TGTGCCAGCAGTGATTGGGGGGGTGGCAATCAGCCCCAGCATTTT; CDR3 protein: CASSDWGGGNQPQHF
clone size: NA; D gene: NA; V gene: TRBV3-1/TRBV3-2; J gene: TRBJ1-4; CDR3 length: 14; CDR3 DNA: TGTGCCAGCAGTACGACAGCAACTAATGAAAAACTGTTTTTT; CDR3 protein: CASSTTATNEKLFF
clone size: NA; D gene: TRBD2; V gene: TRBV28; J gene: TRBJ2-1; CDR3 length: 16; CDR3 DNA: TGTGCCAGCAGTCCGGTGGGGACTAGCGGGCATAATGAGCAGTTCTTC; CDR3 protein: CASSPVGTSGHNEQFF
clone size: few; D gene: NA; V gene: TRBV24-1; J gene: TRBJ1-2; CDR3 length: 16; CDR3 DNA: TGTGCCACCAGTGATGAAGGCGGGGGGTACGGCTATGGCTACACCTTC; CDR3 protein: CATSDEGGGYGYGYTF
clone size: few; D gene: TRBD1; V gene: TRBV6-5; J gene: TRBJ1-5; CDR3 length: 13; CDR3 DNA: TGTGCCAGCCAACAGGGGGTTAATCAGCCCCAGCATTTT; CDR3 protein: CASQQGVNQPQHF
clone size: NA; D gene: NA; V gene: TRBV25-1; J gene: TRBJ2-3; CDR3 length: 17; CDR3 DNA: TGTGCCAGCAGTGACGACCCGTATAGGGGTCCTACAGATACGCAGTATTTT; CDR3 protein: CASSDDPYRGPTDTQYF
clone size: NA; D gene: NA; V gene: TRBV7-2; J gene: TRBJ1-1; CDR3 length: 15; CDR3 DNA: TGTGCCAGCAGCTTAGGTTTAGCCCTCGGGACTGAAGCTTTCTTT; CDR3 protein: CASSLGLALGTEAFF
clone size: NA; D gene: NA; V gene: TRBV11-3; J gene: TRBJ2-2; CDR3 length: 15; CDR3 DNA: TGTGCCAGCAGCCCAGGCCTCCCGAACACCGGGGAGCTGTTTTTT; CDR3 protein: CASSPGLPNTGELFF
clone size: NA; D gene: NA; V gene: TRBV9; J gene: TRBJ2-2; CDR3 length: 13; CDR3 DNA: TGTGCCAGCAGCGCTAGGGGCACCGGGGAGCTGTTTTTT; CDR3 protein: CASSARGTGELFF
clone size: NA; D gene: NA; V gene: TRBV5-6; J gene: TRBJ1-1; CDR3 length: 14; CDR3 DNA: TGTGCCAGCAGCCGGGGTCGGAGGGACACTGAAGCTTTCTTT; CDR3 protein: CASSRGRRDTEAFF